This passage covers 21 T cell receptor beta chains from one sample sequenced in a study of PD-1 blockade in classical Hodgkin lymphoma. Noted time point: cycle 4 day 1 (C4D1), after 6 weeks of nivolumab. All trial patients relapsed after autologous stem cell transplantation. Sequenced by immunoSEQ multiplex PCR; TCRdb stores in-frame clones only, minus some. Counted here are 80,000 to 100,000 clones, 85% to 95% occurring once; the ten biggest clones make up 1.5% to 2.5%. Source: peripheral blood mononuclear cells (PBMCs), taken before the fourth cycle of nivolumab. All receptors derive from a human donor with classical Hodgkin lymphoma.

This chain links TRBV6-1 with TRBJ2-1; D unclear. Germline CDR1 is MNHNS and CDR2 is SASEGT. V dropped 6 bases and J dropped 0 bases, with 12 bases sitting between them. This CDR3 spans 15 amino acids. CDR3 residues: CASRPDRSSYNEQFF. CDR3 sequence (DNA): TGTGCCAGCAGGCCAGACCGGAGCTCCTACAATGAGCAGTTCTTC.

V is TRBV2 and J is TRBJ2-5, with TRBD2 matching over 10 bases. This CDR3 is 14 amino acids long. CDR1 is SNHLY, CDR2 FYNNEI, per germline. V gave up 8 bases and J gave up 2 bases; unmatched junction bases: 5. In DNA form, the CDR3 reads TGTGCCAGCGGGACTAGCGCCCGTCAAGAGACCCAGTACTTC. As protein: CASGTSARQETQYF. Variable domain in full (rest from reference TRBV2 and TRBJ2-5): EPEVTQTPSHQVTQMGQEVILRCVPISNHLYFYWYRQILGQKVEFLVSFYNNEISEKSEIFDDQFSVERPDGSNFTLKIRSTKLEDSAMYFCASGTSARQETQYFGPGTRLLVL.

This clone occurred once. This chain links TRBV5-1 with TRBJ2-5; possibly TRBD2 for D (5 bases). From germline, CDR1 is SGHRS and CDR2 YFSETQ. V dropped 2 bases and J dropped 5 bases, with 13 bases sitting between them. This CDR3 region has 14 residues. Here the CDR3 DNA reads TGCGCCAGCAGCTTAGCGGCAGTCGAGGAGACCCAGTACTTC. Translating gives CASSLAAVEETQYF.

The chain has TRBV5-1 and TRBJ2-3; 9 bases match TRBD1. CDR1 and CDR2 from the germline V gene are SGHRS and YFSETQ. Germline trimming cut 5 bases from V and 2 bases from J; bases unmatched to any gene: 3. The CDR3 length is 14 residues. CDR3 in amino acids: CASRGQGNTDTQYF. In nucleotides, the CDR3 is TGCGCCAGCAGGGGACAGGGTAACACAGATACGCAGTATTTT. The full variable domain, in which reference TRBV5-1 and TRBJ2-3 provide the parts outside the CDR3, is KAGVTQTPRYLIKTRGQQVTLSCSPISGHRSVSWYQQTPGQGLQFLFEYFSETQRNKGNFPGRFSGRQFSNSRSEMNVSTLELGDSALYLCASRGQGNTDTQYFGPGTRLTVL.

The genes are TRBV19 and TRBJ1-2; D unresolved. Trimming left V 6 bases short and J 5 bases short, with 10 bases between. CDR1 and CDR2 from the germline V gene are LNHDA and SQIVND (reference sequence). The CDR3 has 12 amino acids. CDR3 in DNA: TGTGCCAGTAGGAGACTGGGTTATGGCTACACCTTC. Its protein is CASRRLGYGYTF.

This sequence joins TRBV6-1 and TRBJ2-5; 7 nucleotides match TRBD2. Germline CDR1 and CDR2: MNHNS and SASEGT. After removal of 6 bases from V and 5 bases from J, the junction contained 6 bases not matched to a gene. The CDR3 runs to 13 residues. This CDR3 reads CASRRAGDETQYF. The CDR3 coding sequence is TGTGCCAGCAGGAGGGCGGGAGACGAGACCCAGTACTTC.

This clone has a handful of counts. CDR3 DNA sequence: TGTGCCAGCAGCGTAGAGAACTTCCCGCCGCCCCAGCATTTT. Protein: CASSVENFPPPQHF. The genes are TRBV9 and TRBJ1-5; D gene uncertain. The CDR3 consists of 14 residues. Germline CDR1 and CDR2: SGDLS and YYNGEE. V was cut by 0 bases and J by 9 bases, with 13 bases left in between.

V gene TRBV7-9 combines with J gene TRBJ1-5; D gene ambiguous. Trimming took 2 bases from V and 6 from J, leaving 14 bases between them. Germline CDR1 is SEHNR and CDR2 is FQNEAQ (reference sequence). CDR3 size: 15 residues. Here the CDR3 reads CASSLSRLGGQPQHF. In DNA form, the CDR3 reads TGTGCCAGCAGCTTATCCCGGCTAGGAGGTCAGCCCCAGCATTTT.

The chain carries TRBV5-6 and TRBJ2-6, with 7 bases lining up with TRBD1. V shed 5 bases and J 0 bases; nucleotides not matched to a gene: 8. Per germline, CDR1 SGHDT and CDR2 YYEEEE. This CDR3 is built from 17 residues. The CDR3 DNA reads TGTGCCAGCAGACACACAGGGGCGTACTCTGGGGCCAACGTCCTGACTTTC. This encodes CASRHTGAYSGANVLTF.

The chain combines TRBV11-1 with TRBJ2-1, with 7 bases identical to TRBD2. The V gene's germline CDR1 is SGHAT and CDR2 FQDESV (reference sequence). CDR3 length equals 15 residues. Losses at the gene ends were 5 bases for V and 2 bases for J; bases not matched to a gene: 6. The CDR3 is CASSLSGATYNEQFF. The CDR3 nucleotides are TGTGCCAGCAGCCTCAGCGGGGCCACCTACAATGAGCAGTTCTTC. Complete variable domain (other parts from reference TRBV11-1 and TRBJ2-1): EAEVAQSPRYKITEKSQAVAFWCDPISGHATLYWYRQILGQGPELLVQFQDESVVDDSQLPKDRFSAERLKGVDSTLKIQPAELGDSAMYLCASSLSGATYNEQFFGPGTRLTVL.

The sample holds a few counts of this clone. V is TRBV2 and J is TRBJ2-7; 8 bases line up with TRBD1. This CDR3 spans 16 amino acids. Germline lookup yields CDR1 SNHLY and CDR2 FYNNEI. The J segment lost 1 base and the V segment lost 7 bases, leaving 12 bases of the junction unmatched. The CDR3 DNA reads as TGTGCCAGCACCCCGCCAGGGGGCAGGGGATCCTACGAGCAGTACTTC. Its protein is CASTPPGGRGSYEQYF.

This clone was picked up one time. The chain couples TRBV6-6 to TRBJ1-4, with unresolved D. This CDR3 region has 16 residues. Trimming removed 5 bases from V and 5 bases from J, with 18 bases in between. In germline, CDR1 is MNHNY, CDR2 SVGAGI (reference sequence). CDR3 nucleotides: TGTGCCAGCAGTCCCCTTCTACGTTGGGGAAATGAAAAACTGTTTTTT. It translates to CASSPLLRWGNEKLFF.

The chain joins TRBV19 to TRBJ1-1, with D maybe TRBD1 (6 bases). In germline, CDR1 is LNHDA, CDR2 SQIVND (reference sequence). V shed 10 bases and J shed 1 base, with 16 bases lying between them. There are 14 residues in the CDR3. CDR3 residues: CATYAGAANTEAFF. The CDR3 bases are TGTGCCACTTACGCAGGGGCCGCGAACACTGAAGCTTTCTTT.

The chain has TRBV9 and TRBJ2-2; D call uncertain. Germline V CDR1 and CDR2: SGDLS, YYNGEE. V lost 4 bases and J 8 bases, leaving 18 bases between the germline ends. The CDR3 runs to 15 residues. The CDR3 is CASSRSQRPEGELFF. CDR3 nucleotides: TGTGCCAGCAGCCGCTCGCAAAGGCCAGAAGGGGAGCTGTTTTTT.

This chain links TRBV7-2 with TRBJ1-3; the D gene is possibly TRBD1 (5 bases). The CDR3 length is 15 residues. CDR1 and CDR2 (germline): SGHTA, FQGNSA. Deletions cut 1 base from V and 4 bases from J, with 11 bases between. The CDR3 nucleotides are TGTGCCAGCAGCTTAGGGCCAGGGCCCGGAAACACCATATATTTT. This gives the protein CASSLGPGPGNTIYF.

The V and J genes are TRBV6-5 and TRBJ2-7, with 11 positions matching TRBD2. This CDR3 comprises 15 residues. The J segment lost 0 bases and the V segment lost 7 bases, leaving 5 bases of the junction unmatched. Per germline, CDR1 MNHEY and CDR2 SVGAGI. The CDR3 sequence is CASNPGLADSYEQYF. In DNA form, the CDR3 reads TGTGCCAGCAACCCGGGACTAGCGGACTCCTACGAGCAGTACTTC.

The V call is TRBV6-5, the J call TRBJ1-5; D perhaps matches TRBD1 (5 bases). V was cut by 5 bases and J by 3 bases, with 11 bases left in between. This CDR3 spans 14 amino acids. Looked up from germline, CDR1 is MNHEY and CDR2 is SVGAGI. The chain's CDR3 is CASSAGKDNQPQHF. CDR3 in DNA: TGTGCCAGCAGTGCAGGGAAGGACAATCAGCCCCAGCATTTT.

The chain uses TRBV9 and TRBJ2-1; D is uncertain. CDR1 SGDLS and CDR2 YYNGEE come from the germline V gene. The CDR3 spans 14 residues. Trimming pared 2 bases from V and 9 bases from J, leaving 15 bases between. The CDR3 is CASSVGSLGAEQFF. CDR3 DNA sequence: TGTGCCAGCAGCGTTGGTAGCTTAGGCGCTGAGCAGTTCTTC.

The V call is TRBV5-4, the J call TRBJ2-2; tentatively, D is TRBD1 (5 bases). This CDR3 region has 16 residues. V was pared by 0 bases and J by 7 bases, with 16 bases between. Germline V gives CDR1 SGHNT, CDR2 YYREEE (reference sequence). The CDR3 reads CASSLGGPGQGGELFF. DNA for the CDR3: TGTGCCAGCAGCTTGGGGGGCCCAGGGCAAGGCGGGGAGCTGTTTTTT.

The sample holds one count of this clone. The CDR3 DNA reads as TGTGCCAGCAGCTTAGCTCCGAACACTGAAGCTTTCTTT. Translating it yields CASSLAPNTEAFF. The V call is TRBV7-2, the J call TRBJ1-1; D is ambiguous. V lost 0 bases and J 1 base, leaving 3 bases between the germline ends. CDR3 size: 13 residues. The V gene's germline CDR1 is SGHTA and CDR2 FQGNSA.

J is TRBJ1-4 and V is TRBV27; TRBD1 aligns across 8 bases. With V trimmed by 5 bases and J by 5 bases, 13 bases remained unmatched. CDR3 length: 17 amino acids. Germline V gene lookup returns CDR1 MNHEY and CDR2 SMNVEV (reference sequence). CDR3 in DNA: TGTGCCAGCAGTCAAATGGGGACAGGCCGGGGGAATGAAAAACTGTTTTTT. Translating gives CASSQMGTGRGNEKLFF.